The table lists the clone carrying this TCR beta chain with a few counts. Its antigen remains unidentified. This sample is part of a study of post-analysis software for immune sequencing data. Study conclusions and caveats: About five TRBV segments occurring more often in patients than controls included TRBV5-6, TRBV5-1 and TRBV20-1. Controls had significantly higher normalized Chao1 diversity than multiple sclerosis patients.

With V trimmed by 6 bases and J by 0 bases, 4 bases remained unmatched. CDR1 and CDR2 from the germline V gene are SQVTM and ANQGSEA. There are 15 residues in the CDR3. Every TCR beta cDNA library bore unique molecular identifiers. Each sample of roughly 1 to 11 million input T cells yielded 500,000 or so cDNA molecules, so each molecule approximated one T cell. TCRdb independently ran MiXCR on the PCR reads; one entry per CDR3 protein. This table holds 740,000 or so distinct CDR3 sequences, around 50% found once. The sample taken for sequencing was blood. The chain links TRBV29-1 to TRBJ2-6; TRBD1 agrees at 8 bases. The clonotype originates from a girl aged 5 to 17 with multiple sclerosis. The CDR3 DNA is TGCAGCGTCCGGGACAGGTTCTCTGGGGCCAACGTCCTGACTTTC. This codes for CSVRDRFSGANVLTF.